This entry is about one T cell receptor beta chain. What it recognizes is unknown. The data were obtained in a study of cytomegalovirus exposure and HLA in healthy donors. Study background: Earlier findings included about 120 million unique TCR beta sequences obtained from 150 million to 200 million T cells. Whole-study findings and limits: TCR beta chains associated with HLA were, in a later analysis, more clonally expanded than equally common others. In a later analysis, CMV-associated beta chains were mostly HLA-associated, it appeared. TCR beta chains numbering more than 150 were designated cytomegalovirus-associated.

CDR1 ENHRY and CDR2 SYGVKD come from the germline V gene. This CDR3 is built from 15 residues. V was clipped by 0 bases and J by 8 bases; unmatched bases: 7. PCR was performed using 60 Vbeta and 13 Jbeta primers. Repertoires were generated with immunoSEQ multiplex PCR, while TCRdb's copy carries only in-frame clones and drops some. The table records fewer than 200,000 clones, 84% of them present only once. This TCR came from a man between 25 and 39 years old in good health and CMV-seronegative. This rearrangement joins TRBV10-3 to TRBJ2-1, with 7 bases that match TRBD2. Sequenced sample: PBMCs. The CDR3: CAISESGRESYEQFF. The CDR3 DNA reads TGTGCCATCAGTGAGTCGGGGCGGGAGTCGTATGAGCAGTTCTTC.